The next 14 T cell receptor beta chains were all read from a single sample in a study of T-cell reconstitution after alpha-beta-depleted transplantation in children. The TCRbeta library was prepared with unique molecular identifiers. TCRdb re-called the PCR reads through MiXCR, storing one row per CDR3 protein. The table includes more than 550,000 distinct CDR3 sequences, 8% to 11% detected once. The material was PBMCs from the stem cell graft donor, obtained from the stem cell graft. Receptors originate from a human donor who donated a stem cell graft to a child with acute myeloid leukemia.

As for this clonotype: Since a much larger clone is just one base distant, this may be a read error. CDR3 sequence reads: CSVDQGKNYGHTF. CDR3 DNA sequence: TGCAGCGTTGACCAGGGGAAGAACTATGGCCACACCTTC. This sequence joins TRBV29-1 and TRBJ1-2, with a weak D call TRBD1 (6 bases). CDR3 size: 13 residues. Germline CDR1 and CDR2: SQVTM and ANQGSEA. The full variable domain, rest sourced from reference TRBV29-1 and TRBJ1-2, is SAVISQKPSRDICQRGTSLTIQCQVDSQVTMMFWYRQQPGQSLTLIATANQGSEATYESGFVIDKFPISRPNLTFSTLTVSNMSPEDSSIYLCSVDQGKNYGHTFGSGTRLTVV.

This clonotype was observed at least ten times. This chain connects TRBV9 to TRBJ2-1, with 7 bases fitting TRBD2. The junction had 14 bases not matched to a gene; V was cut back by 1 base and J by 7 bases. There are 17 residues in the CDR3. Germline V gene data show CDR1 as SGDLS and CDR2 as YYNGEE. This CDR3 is CASSVIGGSSSANEQFF. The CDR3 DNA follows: TGTGCCAGCAGCGTAATCGGGGGGAGCTCTAGCGCAAATGAGCAGTTCTTC.

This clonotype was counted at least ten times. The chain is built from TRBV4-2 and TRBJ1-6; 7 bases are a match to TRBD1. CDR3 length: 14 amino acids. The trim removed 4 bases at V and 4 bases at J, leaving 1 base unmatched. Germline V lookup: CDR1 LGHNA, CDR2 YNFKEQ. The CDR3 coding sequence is TGTGCCAGCAGCCCGGGACAGTATAATTCACCCCTCCACTTT. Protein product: CASSPGQYNSPLHF.

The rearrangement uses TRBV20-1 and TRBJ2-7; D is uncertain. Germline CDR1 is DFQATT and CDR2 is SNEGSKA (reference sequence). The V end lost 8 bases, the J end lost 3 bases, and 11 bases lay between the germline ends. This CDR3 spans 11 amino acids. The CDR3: CSNRNLYEQYF. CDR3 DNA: TGCAGTAACCGGAACCTCTACGAGCAGTACTTC.

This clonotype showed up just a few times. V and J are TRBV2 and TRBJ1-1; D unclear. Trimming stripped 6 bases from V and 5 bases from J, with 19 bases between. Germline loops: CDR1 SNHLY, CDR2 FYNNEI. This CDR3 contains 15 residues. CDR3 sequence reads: CASRKVTARETEAFF. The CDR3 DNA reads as TGTGCCAGCAGAAAAGTAACAGCGAGGGAGACTGAAGCTTTCTTT.

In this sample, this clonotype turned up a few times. As DNA, the CDR3 is TGTGCCAGCAGTGTCGCCCGGTACGGAAACACCATATATTTT. Translated, it gives CASSVARYGNTIYF. The chain joins TRBV12-3 or TRBV12-4 to TRBJ1-3; D not resolved. V lost 5 bases and J 4 bases, leaving 12 bases between the germline ends. CDR3 length: 14 amino acids.

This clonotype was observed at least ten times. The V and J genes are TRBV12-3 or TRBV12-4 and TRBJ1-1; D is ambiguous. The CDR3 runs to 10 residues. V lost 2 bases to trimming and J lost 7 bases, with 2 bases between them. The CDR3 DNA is TGTGCCAGCAGTTTACATGAAGCTTTCTTT. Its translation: CASSLHEAFF.

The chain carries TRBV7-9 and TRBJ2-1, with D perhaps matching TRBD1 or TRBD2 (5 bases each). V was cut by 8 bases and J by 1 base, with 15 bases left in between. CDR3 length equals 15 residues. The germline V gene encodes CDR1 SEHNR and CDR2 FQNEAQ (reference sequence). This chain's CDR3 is CASGSADISYNEQFF. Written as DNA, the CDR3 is TGTGCCAGCGGGTCAGCGGACATTTCCTACAATGAGCAGTTCTTC.

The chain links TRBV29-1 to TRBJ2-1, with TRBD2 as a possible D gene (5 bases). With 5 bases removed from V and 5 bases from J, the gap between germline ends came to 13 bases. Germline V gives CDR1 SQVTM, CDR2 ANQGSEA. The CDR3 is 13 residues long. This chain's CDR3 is CSVRPEEDNEQFF. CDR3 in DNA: TGCAGCGTTAGACCCGAGGAGGACAATGAGCAGTTCTTC.

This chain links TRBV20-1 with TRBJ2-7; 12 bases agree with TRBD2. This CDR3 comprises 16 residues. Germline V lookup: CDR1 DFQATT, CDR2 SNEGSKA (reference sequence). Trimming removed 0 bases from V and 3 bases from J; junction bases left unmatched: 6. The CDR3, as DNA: TGCAGTGCTAGAGATTTTGCTAGCGGGAGGGTCTACGAGCAGTACTTC. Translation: CSARDFASGRVYEQYF.

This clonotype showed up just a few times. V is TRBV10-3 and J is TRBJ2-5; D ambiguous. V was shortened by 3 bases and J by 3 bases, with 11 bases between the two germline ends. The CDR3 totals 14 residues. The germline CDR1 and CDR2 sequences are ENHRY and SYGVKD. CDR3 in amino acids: CAISDAGSKETQYF. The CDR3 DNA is TGTGCCATCAGTGACGCAGGCTCGAAAGAGACCCAGTACTTC.

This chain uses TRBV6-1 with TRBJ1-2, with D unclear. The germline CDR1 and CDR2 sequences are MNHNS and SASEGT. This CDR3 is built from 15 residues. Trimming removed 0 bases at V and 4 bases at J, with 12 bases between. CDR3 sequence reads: CASSEAPSSSYGYTF. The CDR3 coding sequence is TGTGCCAGCAGTGAAGCGCCTAGCAGCTCCTATGGCTACACCTTC.

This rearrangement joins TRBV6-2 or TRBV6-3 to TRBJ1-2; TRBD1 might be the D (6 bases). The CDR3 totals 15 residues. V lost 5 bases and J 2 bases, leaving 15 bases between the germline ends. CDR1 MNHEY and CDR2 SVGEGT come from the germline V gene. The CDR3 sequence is CASSDPRQANYGYTF. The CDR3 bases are TGTGCCAGCAGTGACCCGCGACAGGCCAACTATGGCTACACCTTC.

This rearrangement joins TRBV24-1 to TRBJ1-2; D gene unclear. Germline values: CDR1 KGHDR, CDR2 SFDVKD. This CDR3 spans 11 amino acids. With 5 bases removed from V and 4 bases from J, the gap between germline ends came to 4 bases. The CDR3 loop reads CATSGFYGYTF. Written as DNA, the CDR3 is TGTGCCACCAGTGGCTTCTATGGCTACACCTTC.